This TCR beta chain derives from a study of naive and memory T cell subsets. Findings and limits, study-wide: No ground truth validated the naive and memory repertoire findings. Diversity fell and Gini index rose from naive through CM, EM, EMRA.

The beta constant-region primer was an equimolar mix of two oligonucleotides covering TRBC1 and TRBC2. The ligated cDNA underwent four PCR rounds using SP2 and nested alpha and beta constant-region primers. Each CDR3 protein gets one entry after TCRdb re-called the UMI-ligation and nested PCR reads with MiXCR. The sample includes over 65,000 distinct CDR3 sequences, approximately 10% of them seen just once. Comment on this clonotype: What it binds is unknown.

After CD4 positive bead selection, the CD4-negative fraction gave CD8 T cells. Four subsets defined by CD45RA and CD27 were sorted after CD3, CD4, CD8 and live/dead staining. Germline-derived CDR1 and CDR2 are MDHEN and SYDVKM. With V trimmed by 3 bases and J by 5 bases, 11 bases remained unmatched. The length of the CDR3 is 17 residues. Sequencing was carried out using naive CD8+ T cells from blood. The J gene is TRBJ2-7, the V gene TRBV28, with TRBD2 identical over 12 bases. This sequence originates from a human donor in good health. The CDR3 here is CASSFGLAGGPGDEQYF. CDR3 DNA: TGTGCCAGCAGTTTCGGGCTAGCGGGAGGGCCTGGCGACGAGCAGTACTTC.